Detailed here is one T cell receptor (beta chain). The record originates from a study of blood T cell repertoires in COVID-19. The V gene lost 2 bases and the J gene lost 3 bases, with 9 bases spanning the gap. This CDR3 region has 14 residues. Germline loops: CDR1 SGHRS, CDR2 YFSETQ. This table comes from immunoSEQ multiplex PCR, and its TCRdb copy is limited to in-frame clones, with some not included. The data contain 80,000 to 100,000 clones, 70% to 90% of them singletons. This TCR was recovered from a woman older than 75 with acute or convalescent COVID-19. The rearrangement uses TRBV5-1 and TRBJ1-5; D unclear. What was sequenced was peripheral blood. CDR3 sequence (DNA): TGCGCCAGCAGCTTAGACGGGGTCAATCAGCCCCAGCATTTT. Amino acid sequence: CASSLDGVNQPQHF.